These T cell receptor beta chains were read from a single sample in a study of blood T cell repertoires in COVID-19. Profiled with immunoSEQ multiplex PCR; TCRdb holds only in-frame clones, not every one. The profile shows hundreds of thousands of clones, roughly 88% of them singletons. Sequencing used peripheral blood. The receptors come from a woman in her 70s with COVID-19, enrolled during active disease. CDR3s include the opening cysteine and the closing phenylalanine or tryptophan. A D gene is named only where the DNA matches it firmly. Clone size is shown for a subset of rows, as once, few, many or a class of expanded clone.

CDR3nt: TGCAGCGTTGAAGATGGCAGGACAGCCGACTACGAGCAGTACTTC
CDR3aa: CSVEDGRTADYEQYF
abundance: .
v_gene: TRBV29-1
d_gene: .
j_gene: TRBJ2-7

CDR3nt: TGCGCCAGCAGCCCGGGACAGGGGAATGAAAAACTGTTTTTT
CDR3aa: CASSPGQGNEKLFF
abundance: .
v_gene: TRBV5-1
d_gene: TRBD1
j_gene: TRBJ1-4

CDR3nt: TGTGCCAGCAGTTCCGCGGGAGGGCCGGTGGAGACCCAGTACTTC
CDR3aa: CASSSAGGPVETQYF
abundance: once
v_gene: TRBV6-2/TRBV6-3
d_gene: TRBD2
j_gene: TRBJ2-5

CDR3nt: TGTGCCAGCAGTCCCAAGGGGGCGCGAGGCTACACCTTC
CDR3aa: CASSPKGARGYTF
abundance: .
v_gene: TRBV6-5
d_gene: TRBD1
j_gene: TRBJ1-2

CDR3nt: TGTGCCAGCAGCTCATCGGGAGGGTTCACCGGGGAGCTGTTTTTT
CDR3aa: CASSSSGGFTGELFF
abundance: few
v_gene: TRBV7-9
d_gene: TRBD2
j_gene: TRBJ2-2

CDR3nt: TGCAGCGTTGAAGTTGCGCATTACGAGCAGTACTTC
CDR3aa: CSVEVAHYEQYF
abundance: .
v_gene: TRBV29-1
d_gene: .
j_gene: TRBJ2-7

CDR3nt: TGTGCCAGCAGCTTGCGGGAGTCCTACAATGAGCAGTTCTTC
CDR3aa: CASSLRESYNEQFF
abundance: .
v_gene: TRBV5-6
d_gene: .
j_gene: TRBJ2-1

CDR3nt: TGTGCCAGCAGCTCGAGGACAGGGTGGGCTTTCTTT
CDR3aa: CASSSRTGWAFF
abundance: .
v_gene: TRBV5-8
d_gene: TRBD1
j_gene: TRBJ1-1

CDR3nt: TGTGCCAGCAGTGAGCCAGGACAGGGGTTGAAAGGCTACACCTTC
CDR3aa: CASSEPGQGLKGYTF
abundance: once
v_gene: TRBV25-1
d_gene: TRBD1
j_gene: TRBJ1-2

CDR3nt: TGTGCTAGTGGGAGGACCTACAATGAGCAGTTCTTC
CDR3aa: CASGRTYNEQFF
abundance: .
v_gene: TRBV12-5
d_gene: .
j_gene: TRBJ2-1

CDR3nt: TGTGCCAGCAGTGAACAGGGGTGGGCTCTGGGAGCCAACGTCCTGACTTTC
CDR3aa: CASSEQGWALGANVLTF
abundance: once
v_gene: TRBV6-1
d_gene: .
j_gene: TRBJ2-6

CDR3nt: TGTGCCAGCAGCCAAGGGGGCGGCGAGCAGTACTTC
CDR3aa: CASSQGGGEQYF
abundance: few
v_gene: TRBV3-1/TRBV3-2
d_gene: .
j_gene: TRBJ2-7

CDR3nt: TGTGCCACCAGCCTGACGGGTAGTACCTACAATGAGCAGTTCTTC
CDR3aa: CATSLTGSTYNEQFF
abundance: once
v_gene: TRBV24-1
d_gene: .
j_gene: TRBJ2-1

CDR3nt: TGTGCCAGCAGACCACAGGGAACCGGGGAGCTGTTTTTT
CDR3aa: CASRPQGTGELFF
abundance: .
v_gene: TRBV2
d_gene: .
j_gene: TRBJ2-2

CDR3nt: TGTGCCAGCAGCCGAGGAGGGGCGAGGAGCTCCTACGAGCAGTACTTC
CDR3aa: CASSRGGARSSYEQYF
abundance: .
v_gene: TRBV4-2
d_gene: .
j_gene: TRBJ2-7

CDR3nt: TGTGCCAGCTCACCACGGTCAAGCGGGACCGGGGAGCTGTTTTTT
CDR3aa: CASSPRSSGTGELFF
abundance: .
v_gene: TRBV18
d_gene: .
j_gene: TRBJ2-2

CDR3nt: TGTGCCAGCAGCTTAGCAGGGGGCCAGCAGTACTTC
CDR3aa: CASSLAGGQQYF
abundance: .
v_gene: TRBV7-8
d_gene: TRBD1
j_gene: TRBJ2-7

CDR3nt: TGTGCCAGCCGTTCTAGACAGGGGGCCGTTGAGGGCTACACCTTC
CDR3aa: CASRSRQGAVEGYTF
abundance: .
v_gene: TRBV28
d_gene: TRBD1
j_gene: TRBJ1-2

CDR3nt: TGTGCCAGCTCACCATTCCCAGGGAACACCGGGGAGCTGTTTTTT
CDR3aa: CASSPFPGNTGELFF
abundance: .
v_gene: TRBV18
d_gene: .
j_gene: TRBJ2-2

CDR3nt: TGTGCCAGCAGTTTGTGGGCAAAAGCTCCCCGCTCCTACAATGAGCAGTTCTTC
CDR3aa: CASSLWAKAPRSYNEQFF
abundance: .
v_gene: TRBV27
d_gene: .
j_gene: TRBJ2-1

CDR3nt: TGTGCCAGCAGCTTGTTAGGGACACCCATTGATGGCTACACCTTC
CDR3aa: CASSLLGTPIDGYTF
abundance: .
v_gene: TRBV5-8
d_gene: .
j_gene: TRBJ1-2

CDR3nt: TGTGCCAGTGACAAATGGGGGGACACCTTC
CDR3aa: CASDKWGDTF
abundance: .
v_gene: TRBV19
d_gene: .
j_gene: TRBJ1-2

CDR3nt: TGTGCCAGCAGCGTCCGCCGGGACACTGAAGCTTTCTTT
CDR3aa: CASSVRRDTEAFF
abundance: .
v_gene: TRBV5-4
d_gene: .
j_gene: TRBJ1-1

CDR3nt: TGTGCCAGCAGTCCCCTGCAGGGCACCTACGAGCAGTACTTC
CDR3aa: CASSPLQGTYEQYF
abundance: .
v_gene: TRBV6-5
d_gene: .
j_gene: TRBJ2-7

CDR3nt: TGCGCCAGCAGCAGGTTTCAGGGGGGCGCTGGAAACACCATATATTTT
CDR3aa: CASSRFQGGAGNTIYF
abundance: once
v_gene: TRBV5-1
d_gene: TRBD1
j_gene: TRBJ1-3

CDR3nt: TGTGCCAGCAGCGTAGGTCAGGGAATCTACGAGCAGTACTTC
CDR3aa: CASSVGQGIYEQYF
abundance: .
v_gene: TRBV9
d_gene: .
j_gene: TRBJ2-7

CDR3nt: TGTGCCAGCAGTGGGGACAGAGACACAGATACGCAGTATTTT
CDR3aa: CASSGDRDTDTQYF
abundance: .
v_gene: TRBV2
d_gene: TRBD1
j_gene: TRBJ2-3

CDR3nt: TGTGCCAGCAGTCCAGACAGCTACGAGCAGTACTTC
CDR3aa: CASSPDSYEQYF
abundance: .
v_gene: TRBV12-3/TRBV12-4
d_gene: .
j_gene: TRBJ2-7

CDR3nt: TGTGCCATCACCCCGGGACAGGGAATAGATACGCAGTATTTT
CDR3aa: CAITPGQGIDTQYF
abundance: .
v_gene: TRBV10-3
d_gene: TRBD1
j_gene: TRBJ2-3

CDR3nt: TGTGCCAGCAGTGAATTAGCGGGAGGGCGTGATACGCAGTATTTT
CDR3aa: CASSELAGGRDTQYF
abundance: .
v_gene: TRBV28
d_gene: TRBD2
j_gene: TRBJ2-3